Below, 29 T cell receptor beta chains from the same sample are listed, as sequenced in a study of blood T cell repertoires in COVID-19. TCRdb keeps only in-frame clones here, not all; method: immunoSEQ multiplex PCR. The profile shows roughly 15,000 clones, around 87% of them singletons. The sequenced material came from peripheral blood. The receptors originated from a man between 45 and 60 years old with active COVID-19.

V usage is TRBV24-1 and J usage is TRBJ2-1; 9 positions match TRBD2. J lost 6 bases, V lost 3 bases, and 8 bases had no gene match. Germline assignment: CDR1 KGHDR and CDR2 SFDVKD. This CDR3 spans 16 amino acids. The CDR3 here is CATSDNGGRELNEQFF. The CDR3 nucleotides read TGTGCCACCAGTGATAACGGCGGGAGGGAACTCAATGAGCAGTTCTTC.

J is TRBJ2-7 and V is TRBV5-1; 7 bases align to TRBD2. Germline lookup yields CDR1 SGHRS and CDR2 YFSETQ. The length of the CDR3 is 17 residues. Trimming took 0 bases from V and 0 from J; bases not matched to a gene: 9. Here the CDR3 reads CASSLEASGPSSYEQYF. The CDR3 coding sequence is TGCGCCAGCAGCTTGGAGGCTAGCGGCCCAAGCTCCTACGAGCAGTACTTC.

The rearrangement uses TRBV18 and TRBJ2-7, with TRBD2 matching over 8 bases. Per the germline V gene, CDR1 is KGHSH and CDR2 is LQKENI. V was clipped by 1 base and J by 7 bases; unmatched bases: 6. The length of the CDR3 is 14 residues. As DNA, the CDR3 is TGTGCCAGCTCACCACTGAGCGGGAGTCAAGAGCAGTACTTC. It encodes CASSPLSGSQEQYF. The full variable domain, rest sourced from reference TRBV18 and TRBJ2-7, is NAGVMQNPRHLVRRRGQEARLRCSPMKGHSHVYWYRQLPEEGLKFMVYLQKENIIDESGMPKERFSAEFPKEGPSILRIQQVVRGDSAAYFCASSPLSGSQEQYFGPGTRLTVT.

The chain has TRBV23-1 and TRBJ1-6; TRBD1 matches at 7 bases. TRBV23-1 has ORF status, its function being uncertain. The ends lost 0 bases at V and 5 bases at J; junction bases unmatched: 1. The CDR3 is 15 residues long. The CDR3: CASSQSGTDNSPLHF. CDR3 coding DNA: TGCGCCAGCAGTCAATCAGGGACAGATAATTCACCCCTCCACTTT.

This clone was seen just once. The chain has TRBV21-1 and TRBJ1-2; the table's D call, TRBD1, was not checked against the DNA. TRBV21-1 is labeled a pseudogene. The CDR3 consists of 13 residues. The CDR3 sequence: CASSKEDREVYTF. The CDR3 nucleotides read TGTGCCAGCAGCAAAGAAGACAGGGAAGTTTACACCTTC.

The rearrangement joins TRBV9 to TRBJ1-6; 10 positions match TRBD1. The germline V gene encodes CDR1 SGDLS and CDR2 YYNGEE. The CDR3 has 14 residues. The J segment lost 5 bases and the V segment lost 8 bases, leaving 4 bases of the junction unmatched. The CDR3 spells CASRQGANNSPLHF. The CDR3 DNA follows: TGTGCCAGTCGACAGGGGGCGAATAATTCACCCCTCCACTTT.

This chain joins TRBV10-1 and TRBJ2-3; 9 bases align to TRBD1. This CDR3 has 14 residues. Germline V gene sequence: CDR1 WNHNN, CDR2 SYGVQD (reference sequence). The J segment lost 2 bases and the V segment lost 7 bases, leaving 4 bases of the junction unmatched. The CDR3 DNA reads as TGCGCCAGCAAGGGACAGGGATCCACAGATACGCAGTATTTT. It codes for CASKGQGSTDTQYF.

The chain couples TRBV18 to TRBJ2-3; the match to TRBD2 covers 11 bases. The trim removed 8 bases at V and 3 bases at J, leaving 7 bases unmatched. Germline CDR1 and CDR2: KGHSH and LQKENI. The CDR3 covers 15 residues. CDR3 nucleotide sequence: TGTGCCAGCGCAGGACTAGCGGGTCAGACAGATACGCAGTATTTT. It specifies CASAGLAGQTDTQYF.

The chain couples TRBV5-1 to TRBJ2-3, with 12 bases fitting TRBD2. The CDR3 is made up of 16 amino acids. Germline V lookup: CDR1 SGHRS, CDR2 YFSETQ. After removal of 0 bases from V and 6 bases from J, the junction contained 5 bases not matched to a gene. This CDR3 is CASSLDRLAGVDTQYF. CDR3 DNA sequence: TGCGCCAGCAGCTTGGACCGACTAGCGGGAGTGGATACGCAGTATTTT. The full variable domain, with the rest looked up from reference TRBV5-1 and TRBJ2-3, is KAGVTQTPRYLIKTRGQQVTLSCSPISGHRSVSWYQQTPGQGLQFLFEYFSETQRNKGNFPGRFSGRQFSNSRSEMNVSTLELGDSALYLCASSLDRLAGVDTQYFGPGTRLTVL.

The V and J genes are TRBV6-5 and TRBJ2-7; 11 nucleotides agree with TRBD2. The CDR3 is 14 residues long. Germline values: CDR1 MNHEY, CDR2 SVGAGI. V was pared by 6 bases and J by 3 bases, with 4 bases of the junction left unmatched. CDR3 loop: CASRNGLAGYEQYF. The CDR3 DNA reads as TGTGCCAGCAGAAACGGACTAGCGGGCTACGAGCAGTACTTC.

The V gene is TRBV25-1, the J gene TRBJ2-3; 8 bases are a match to TRBD2. This CDR3 contains 14 residues. Germline values: CDR1 MGHDK, CDR2 SYGVNS. V gave up 3 bases and J gave up 8 bases; unmatched junction bases: 7. The DNA for the CDR3 is TGTGCCAGCAGTGATAGGAGCGGGAGAAGTACGCAGTATTTT. This translates into CASSDRSGRSTQYF.

V is TRBV9 and J is TRBJ2-5; 7 bases are a match to TRBD1. The CDR3 covers 13 residues. The germline CDR1 and CDR2 sequences are SGDLS and YYNGEE. V was clipped by 4 bases and J by 2 bases; unmatched bases: 2. The CDR3 DNA follows: TGTGCCAGCAGCTTGGGACAGCAAGAGACCCAGTACTTC. Amino acids: CASSLGQQETQYF. The variable domain in full, completed from reference TRBV9 and TRBJ2-5, reads DSGVTQTPKHLITATGQRVTLRCSPRSGDLSVYWYQQSLDQGLQFLIQYYNGEERAKGNILERFSAQQFPDLHSELNLSSLELGDSALYFCASSLGQQETQYFGPGTRLLVL.

This clone was detected only a few times. The rearrangement links TRBV6-5 to TRBJ2-1; 7 bases fit TRBD2. This CDR3 contains 15 residues. The V segment lost 5 bases and the J segment 8 bases; nucleotides outside the gene matches: 12. Germline CDR1 is MNHEY and CDR2 is SVGAGI. The CDR3 here is CASSPSSGNSHEQFF. The CDR3 nucleotides read TGTGCCAGCAGTCCCTCTAGCGGAAATTCCCATGAGCAGTTCTTC.

This chain joins TRBV27 and TRBJ2-7; 9 bases are a match to TRBD2. From germline, CDR1 is MNHEY and CDR2 SMNVEV (reference sequence). J lost 2 bases, V lost 8 bases, and 4 bases had no gene match. The CDR3 loop spans 13 amino acids. The CDR3 DNA follows: TGTGCCAGCGGGCTAGCGGGAACCTACGAGCAGTACTTC. It translates to CASGLAGTYEQYF.

This chain connects TRBV28 to TRBJ2-1; 8 bases line up with TRBD2. The J segment lost 5 bases and the V segment lost 5 bases, leaving 11 bases of the junction unmatched. Germline CDR1 and CDR2: MDHEN and SYDVKM. CDR3 size: 16 residues. CDR3 sequence: CASSRGGTRGHNEQFF. CDR3 nucleotides: TGTGCCAGCAGTCGAGGCGGGACTAGGGGACACAATGAGCAGTTCTTC.

V gene TRBV4-3 combines with J gene TRBJ2-1; 7 bases match TRBD2. The CDR3 is 17 residues long. V was clipped by 0 bases and J by 3 bases; unmatched bases: 8. Germline values: CDR1 LGHNA, CDR2 YSLEER. The CDR3 region has the DNA TGCGCCAGCAGCCAAGATCTTGCCGCGGGGGTCTACAATGAGCAGTTCTTC. Its protein product is CASSQDLAAGVYNEQFF.

CDR3 DNA sequence: TGTGCCTGGAGTGTAGGCGGACAGGGGAAAGGCTACACCTTC. This codes for CAWSVGGQGKGYTF. The rearrangement links TRBV30 to TRBJ1-2; 9 nucleotides match TRBD1. Germline V gene data show CDR1 as GTSNPN and CDR2 as SVGIG (reference sequence). V was clipped by 0 bases and J by 8 bases; unmatched bases: 7. The CDR3 runs to 14 residues.

The chain combines TRBV6-5 with TRBJ2-7, with TRBD2 matching 10 bases. Germline CDR1 is MNHEY and CDR2 is SVGAGI. V lost 8 bases, J lost 5 bases, and 12 bases stayed unmatched. This CDR3 is 15 amino acids long. The CDR3 nucleotides are TGTGCCAGCCGGGGGGGGGCTAGCGGGAGCAACGAGCAGTACTTC. Translating it yields CASRGGASGSNEQYF.

The gene calls are TRBV4-1 and TRBJ1-2, with D unclear. This CDR3 is 16 amino acids long. CDR1 is MGHRA, CDR2 YSYEKL, per germline. The V gene lost 0 bases and the J gene lost 4 bases, with 15 bases spanning the gap. CDR3 in amino acids: CASSQDPGLSSYGYTF. CDR3 bases: TGCGCCAGCAGCCAAGATCCTGGACTATCTAGCTATGGCTACACCTTC.

A single count supports this clone. The chain recombines TRBV19 with TRBJ2-2, with 10 bases identical to TRBD2. Germline trimming cut 1 base from V and 4 bases from J; bases unmatched to any gene: 12. Germline V gives CDR1 LNHDA, CDR2 SQIVND (reference sequence). The CDR3 consists of 19 residues. Here the CDR3 reads CASSIGASGRVRGTGELFF. Written as DNA, the CDR3 is TGTGCCAGTAGTATAGGAGCCAGCGGGAGGGTTCGGGGCACCGGGGAGCTGTTTTTT.

The V gene is TRBV5-1, the J gene TRBJ2-1; 10 nucleotides align to TRBD2. The trim removed 4 bases at V and 3 bases at J, leaving 10 bases unmatched. Germline V gene lookup returns CDR1 SGHRS and CDR2 YFSETQ. The CDR3 is 17 residues long. In DNA form, the CDR3 reads TGCGCCAGCAGCCCCAGGGGACTAGCGACTATCTACAATGAGCAGTTCTTC. Its translation: CASSPRGLATIYNEQFF.

The V gene is TRBV13, the J gene TRBJ1-3; D gene uncertain. The germline V and J ends were trimmed by 3 bases and 6 bases, with 6 bases remaining between them. CDR3 length: 12 residues. Germline V gene lookup returns CDR1 PRHDT and CDR2 FYEKMQ (reference sequence). The CDR3 here is CASSLRENTIYF. CDR3 sequence (DNA): TGTGCCAGCAGCTTGAGAGAAAACACCATATATTTT.

The chain uses TRBV14 and TRBJ1-6; 8 nucleotides line up with TRBD1. The V gene end was trimmed by 1 base and the J gene end by 9 bases; junction bases not matched to a gene: 5. The CDR3 totals 15 residues. Germline CDR1 SGHDN, CDR2 FVKESK. CDR3 protein: CASSQGYRGTSPLHF. As DNA, the CDR3 is TGTGCCAGCAGCCAAGGTTACAGGGGGACTTCACCCCTCCACTTT.

J is TRBJ1-5 and V is TRBV2; possibly TRBD1 for D (6 bases). CDR3 length: 14 residues. The V gene lost 0 bases and the J gene lost 4 bases, with 7 bases spanning the gap. CDR1 is SNHLY, CDR2 FYNNEI, per germline. CDR3 nucleotide sequence: TGTGCCAGCAGTGAAGCACAGGGTAATCAGCCCCAGCATTTT. This encodes CASSEAQGNQPQHF. The complete variable domain, with remaining parts taken from reference TRBV2 and TRBJ1-5, reads EPEVTQTPSHQVTQMGQEVILRCVPISNHLYFYWYRQILGQKVEFLVSFYNNEISEKSEIFDDQFSVERPDGSNFTLKIRSTKLEDSAMYFCASSEAQGNQPQHFGDGTRLSIL.

This chain links TRBV6-1 with TRBJ1-3; TRBD1 aligns across 8 bases. V lost 2 bases and J lost 8; bases outside the gene matches: 5. The CDR3 is 14 residues long. Germline V gene sequence: CDR1 MNHNS, CDR2 SASEGT. The CDR3 nucleotides are TGTGCCAGCAGTGAAAGAGGACAGGGAGACACCATATATTTT. It encodes CASSERGQGDTIYF.

CDR3 amino acids: CAVSGTANYGYTF. The DNA for the CDR3 is TGTGCCGTCTCCGGGACAGCTAACTATGGCTACACCTTC. This chain joins TRBV6-5 and TRBJ1-2, with 7 positions matching TRBD1. Germline-derived CDR1 and CDR2 are MNHEY and SVGAGI. The CDR3 is 13 residues long. The trim removed 11 bases at V and 0 bases at J, leaving 6 bases unmatched.

This chain uses TRBV3-1 (or the pseudogene TRBV3-2) with TRBJ2-7; maybe TRBD2 (6 bases). Trimming shortened V by 2 bases and J by 7 bases, and 12 bases separated the two germline ends. CDR1 and CDR2 from the germline V gene are LGHDT and YNNKEL (reference sequence). There are 13 residues in the CDR3. The CDR3 loop is CASSQNRAGEQYF. In DNA form, the CDR3 reads TGTGCCAGCAGCCAAAATCGGGCGGGAGAGCAGTACTTC.

V gene TRBV6-1 combines with J gene TRBJ1-1, with a weak D call TRBD1 (5 bases). Trimming pared 2 bases from V and 4 bases from J, leaving 14 bases between. The CDR3 sequence is 15 residues long. Germline V CDR1 and CDR2: MNHNS, SASEGT. CDR3 sequence (DNA): TGTGCCAGCAGTGAATCCGGTGGGGGGGGCACTGAAGCTTTCTTT. Protein sequence: CASSESGGGGTEAFF.

This clone was detected only a few times. The genes are TRBV4-3 and TRBJ1-4, with TRBD1 as a possible D gene (5 bases). V was cut by 1 base and J by 4 bases, with 10 bases left in between. Germline CDR1 and CDR2: LGHNA and YSLEER. The CDR3 length is 15 residues. CDR3 amino acids: CASSQVGAFNEKLFF. For the CDR3, the DNA is TGCGCCAGCAGCCAAGTTGGGGCCTTTAATGAAAAACTGTTTTTT.